This TCR beta chain came from a study of shared clonotypes between healthy human individuals (dated by TCRdb to the early 2020s). With regard to the full study: The cohort comprised a couple of women and three men aged 18 to 49 years. For each donor, CD4 naive and CD4 memory were each run on three plates, CD8 naive on two plates, and CD8 memory on one plate. Blood TCR repertoires of a handful of healthy adults were deeply sequenced to estimate repertoire size and the extent of clonotype sharing between individuals. To increase sequencing depth and limit assay-specific biases, TCR repertoire library preparation and sequencing were carried out by different laboratories using diverse techniques. Between about 0.9 and 10 billion PBMCs per donor were obtained by leukapheresis.

Paper-wide results and their limitations: Pairwise subsampling indicated that sequencing depth was expected to affect the degree of clonotype sharing among donors. Only blood was sampled, and tissue TCR repertoires likely differ from those in blood. Clonotypes shared by all four sorted-subset donors showed higher generation probabilities than non-shared clonotypes. Rarefaction of sorted-subset datasets indicated incomplete sequencing despite the large sequencing depth. The small number of donors limited the genetic and exposure-history diversity represented. About 5% of naive CD4, 3.5% of naive CD8, approximately 2.2% of memory CD4, and approximately 0.39% of memory CD8 clonotypes were shared across several donors. Naive subsets generally had larger estimated clonotype richness than memory subsets did.

TCR CDR3 regions were amplified from genomic DNA by multiplex PCR using the deep immunoSEQ assay. For each cell subset, the extracted genomic DNA was distributed evenly across all wells of several immunoSEQ 96-well plates, and each plate served as one replicate. For sorted subsets, around 0.2 ug of genomic DNA, equivalent to about 30,000 T cell genomes, went into each replicate PCR. Purified libraries were quantified with a Qubit 3.0 fluorometer, sized on a Bioanalyzer 2100, and re-quantified with the KAPA Library Quantification kit. A separate single-read 150-cycle Illumina NextSeq 550 flow cell was used to sequence each immunoSEQ 96-well plate. Concerning the study's data processing: Because the immunoSEQ output included only junctional sequences and no quality scores, the filtering could not be the same as the filtering used for full-length reads. To assign V/J genes and CDR3, sequences were annotated using PyIR, a Python wrapper for IgBLAST v1.9, with IMGT germline references. Reads with weak V/J assignments (E-value above 1e-6), missing CDR3, stop codons, out-of-frame junctions, or ambiguous translated residues were removed. V3J clonotypes were defined by identical inferred V gene, J gene, and CDR3 amino acid sequence. Percentage overlap between repertoires was computed as shared unique clonotypes divided by the size of the smaller repertoire. Three approaches were used to assess repertoire richness: RTK rarefaction, the Chao1 estimator, and Recon v2.1 estimates of unobserved clonotypes. For all TCRbeta clonotypes obtained by the gDNA method from several donors, generation probabilities were computed with OLGA. As stored in TCRdb, this immuneACCESS dataset retains in-frame rearrangements with V and J assigned. A fraction of the clones does not appear; measured against another copy, unresolved V genes explain less than half of the discrepancy, and the remainder lacks a known reason. V and J calls and clone size are given by that table; D and trimming were obtained from the DNA. The sample yields around 1.5 million clones; nearly 99% were counted once. The top ten clones comprise roughly 0.45% of the sample.

As concerns this clone: The specificity of this receptor is unknown. Base qualities are not provided; no much larger clone lies one nucleotide away.

Donors were healthy HIV-negative adults with no recently reported acute infections or vaccinations. Every donor was a Caucasian adult living in Nashville, Tennessee, USA. CD4+ T cells were enriched by magnetic negative selection; naive cells were then positively selected on CD45RA, and the negative fraction formed the memory subset. Blood was obtained by leukapheresis, after which PBMCs were separated by Ficoll-Histopaque density gradient centrifugation and cryopreserved in liquid nitrogen vapor phase. Analytical flow cytometry was used to check the purity and quantity of each magnetically sorted T cell population. Genomic DNA was isolated from each sorted fraction and quantified by UV absorbance on a Nanodrop 2000c. This clonotype originated in a man younger than 45 in good health. The material sequenced was naive CD4+ T cells sorted from blood. The intended sense of this specimen's cell subset or site label: CD45RA+ positively selected.

The CDR3 reads CASSSPWETQYF. The DNA sequence follows: TGTGCCAGCAGTTCCCCGTGGGAGACCCAGTACTTC. The chain couples TRBV28 to TRBJ2-5; too little of a D gene remains to name it. Including the terminal cysteine and phenylalanine, the CDR3 comprises 12 residues. Just CDR3 DNA is preserved here, 36 bases in frame from base 1. V loses 4 bases, J loses 5 bases, and the germline ends lie 8 bases apart. From a lookup of the germline V gene, CDR1 and CDR2 are MDHEN and SYDVKM.